This T cell receptor beta chain was recovered during a study of T-cell memory formation after mild COVID-19 (dated by TCRdb to the early 2020s). Some background on the complete study: TCR sequence clusters from the two donors were found to be largely donor specific. T-cell clones expanding and contracting after mild COVID-19 in two donors were tracked by longitudinal TCRalpha and TCRbeta repertoire sequencing. The cohort was made up of two young adult volunteers, one female and one male, who were previously healthy.

As to this clonotype: What this receptor recognizes is not known. No much larger clonotype is one base removed from it; base qualities were not supplied.

The germline V gene (reference sequence) gives CDR1 as SEHNR and CDR2 as FQNEAQ. Measured from the cysteine to the phenylalanine, the CDR3 is 16 residues long. Only the CDR3 portion is preserved as DNA: 48 bases, with reading frame beginning at the first base. Unmatched junction bases come to 6, with V trimmed by 2 bases and J by 4 bases. The sequencer listed for this sample is Illumina NovaSeq 6000. TCRalpha and TCRbeta cDNA libraries were constructed by 5'RACE with constant-segment primers, with sample barcodes and unique molecular identifiers being introduced. RNA was extracted from every sample with Trizol reagent. Libraries were amplified in two PCR steps, with a second sample barcode and Illumina TruSeq adapters added in the second step. Libraries were sequenced on an Illumina NovaSeq with 2 x 150 bp paired-end reads. The paper's processing steps were these. With migec v1.2.7, reads were demultiplexed and then collapsed into UMI-guided consensus sequences. Using mixcr v2.1.11, the UMI consensuses were aligned to TRA and TRB V and J templates and assembled into clonotypes. Expanded or contracted clonotypes were those called significant by both edgeR and NoisET, with noise models trained on biological replicates. For edgeR calls, the thresholds were a false discovery rate-adjusted p below 0.01 and a log2 fold-change of 1. PCA with hierarchical clustering of max-normalized trajectories of the 1000 most abundant clonotypes was used as exploratory dynamics analysis. Separately sequenced CD4+ and CD8+ repertoires were used to assign a CD4 or CD8 phenotype to each responding clone. In TCRdb, the public reads were trimmed at Q25 with fastp and aligned with MiXCR, with productive beta chains retained. One record per CDR3 amino acid sequence lists the most common genes and DNA. It is TCRdb's table, rather than the study itself, that gives the V and J calls and clone size. Within this sample are approximately 290,000 distinct CDR3 sequences, with 15% to 20% of them counted one time only. Clones ranked in the top ten supply under 25% of the sample.

PBMCs were isolated by Ficoll-Paque density gradient centrifugation. Paper-wide results and their limitations: Contracting CD4+ clones were located mainly in the CM and EM memory subsets, whereas CD8+ clones were found to be enriched in EMRA. Some responding clones were detected in pre-infection memory, suggesting pre-existing cross-reactive memory T cells joined the SARS-CoV-2 response. Only a couple of mild cases were covered by the study, and larger cohorts that include severe cases with pre-infection samples were considered necessary. SARS-CoV-2 specificity of the second-wave clones peaking on day 37 was not confirmed. From day 15 to 85, contracting clones showed balanced CD4/CD8 phenotypes, whereas a second wave of clones that expanded from day 15 to 37 leaned towards CD4+.

This sequence originates from a man younger than 35 who had mild COVID-19 (a few samples of this study predate the infection). The sample titles of this study are shuffled in the database, so cell type and time point are left out; the donor was told from shared clones. Sequencing was performed on PBMCs or a T cell subset sorted from them (not recorded which). This receptor chain uses TRBV7-9 and TRBJ2-2, and TRBD2 matches 8 of the central bases. For the CDR3, the sequence is CASSLFSGTITGELFF. The DNA sequence is as follows: TGTGCCAGCAGCTTATTTAGCGGGACCATCACCGGGGAGCTGTTTTTT.